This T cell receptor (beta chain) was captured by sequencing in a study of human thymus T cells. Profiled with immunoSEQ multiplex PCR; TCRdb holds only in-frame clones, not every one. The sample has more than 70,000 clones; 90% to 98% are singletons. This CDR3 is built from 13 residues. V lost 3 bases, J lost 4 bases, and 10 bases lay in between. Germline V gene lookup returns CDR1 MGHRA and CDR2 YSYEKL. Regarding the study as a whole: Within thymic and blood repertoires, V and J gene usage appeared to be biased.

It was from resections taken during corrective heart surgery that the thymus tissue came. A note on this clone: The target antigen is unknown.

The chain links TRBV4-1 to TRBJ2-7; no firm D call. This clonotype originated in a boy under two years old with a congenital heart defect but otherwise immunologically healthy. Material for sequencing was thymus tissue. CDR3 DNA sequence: TGCGCCAGCAGCCAGCTCTATCTTTACGAGCAGTACTTC. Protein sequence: CASSQLYLYEQYF.